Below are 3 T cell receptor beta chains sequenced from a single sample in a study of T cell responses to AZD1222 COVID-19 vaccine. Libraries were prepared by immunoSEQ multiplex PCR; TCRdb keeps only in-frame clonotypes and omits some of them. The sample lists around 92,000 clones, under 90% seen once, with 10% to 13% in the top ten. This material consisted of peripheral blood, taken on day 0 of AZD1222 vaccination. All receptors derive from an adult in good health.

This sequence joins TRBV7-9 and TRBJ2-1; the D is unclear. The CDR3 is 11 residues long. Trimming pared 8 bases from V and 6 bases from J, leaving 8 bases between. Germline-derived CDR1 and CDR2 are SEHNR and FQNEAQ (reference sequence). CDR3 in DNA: TGTGCCAGCCCGGACGGCAATGAGCAGTTCTTC. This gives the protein CASPDGNEQFF.

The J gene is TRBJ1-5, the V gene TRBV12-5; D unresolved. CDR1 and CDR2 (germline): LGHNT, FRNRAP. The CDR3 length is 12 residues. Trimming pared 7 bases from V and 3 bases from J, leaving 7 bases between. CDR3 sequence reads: CASALDNQPQHF. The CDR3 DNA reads TGTGCTAGTGCCCTGGACAATCAGCCCCAGCATTTT. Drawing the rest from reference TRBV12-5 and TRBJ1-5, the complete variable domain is DARVTQTPRHKVTEMGQEVTMRCQPILGHNTVFWYRQTMMQGLELLAYFRNRAPLDDSGMPKDRFSAEMPDATLATLKIQPSEPRDSAVYFCASALDNQPQHFGDGTRLSIL.

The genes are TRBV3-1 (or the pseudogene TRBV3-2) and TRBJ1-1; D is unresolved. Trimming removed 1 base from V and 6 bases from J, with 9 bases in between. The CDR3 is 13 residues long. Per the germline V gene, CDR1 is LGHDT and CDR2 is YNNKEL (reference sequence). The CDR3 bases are TGTGCCAGCAGCCAAGTGAACGGAGCTGAAGCTTTCTTT. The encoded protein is CASSQVNGAEAFF.